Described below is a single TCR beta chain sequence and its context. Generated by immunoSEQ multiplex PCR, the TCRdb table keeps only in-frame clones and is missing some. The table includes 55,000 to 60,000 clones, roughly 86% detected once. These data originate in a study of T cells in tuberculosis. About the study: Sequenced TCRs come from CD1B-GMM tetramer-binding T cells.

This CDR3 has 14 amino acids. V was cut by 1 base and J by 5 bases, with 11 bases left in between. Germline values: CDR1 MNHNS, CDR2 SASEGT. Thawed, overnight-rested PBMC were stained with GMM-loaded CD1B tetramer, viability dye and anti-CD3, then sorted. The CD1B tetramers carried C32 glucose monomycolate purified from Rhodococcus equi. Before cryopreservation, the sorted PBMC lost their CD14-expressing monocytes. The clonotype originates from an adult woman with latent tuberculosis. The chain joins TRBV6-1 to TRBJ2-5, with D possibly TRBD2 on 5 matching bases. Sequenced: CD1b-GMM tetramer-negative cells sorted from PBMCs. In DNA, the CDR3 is TGTGCCAGCAGTGAAGGAGGGCTCCGGGAGACCCAGTACTTC. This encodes CASSEGGLRETQYF.